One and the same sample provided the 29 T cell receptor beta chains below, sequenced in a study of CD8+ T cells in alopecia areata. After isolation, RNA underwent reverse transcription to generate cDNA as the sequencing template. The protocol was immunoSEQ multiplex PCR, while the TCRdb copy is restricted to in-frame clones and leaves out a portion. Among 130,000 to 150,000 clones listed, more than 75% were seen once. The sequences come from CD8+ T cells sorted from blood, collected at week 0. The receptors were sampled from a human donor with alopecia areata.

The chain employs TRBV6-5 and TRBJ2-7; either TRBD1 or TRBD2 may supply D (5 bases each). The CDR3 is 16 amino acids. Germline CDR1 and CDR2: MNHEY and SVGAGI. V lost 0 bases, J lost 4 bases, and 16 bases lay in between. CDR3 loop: CASSYSSFVGRYEQYF. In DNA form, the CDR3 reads TGTGCCAGCAGTTACTCGAGTTTCGTGGGACGATACGAGCAGTACTTC.

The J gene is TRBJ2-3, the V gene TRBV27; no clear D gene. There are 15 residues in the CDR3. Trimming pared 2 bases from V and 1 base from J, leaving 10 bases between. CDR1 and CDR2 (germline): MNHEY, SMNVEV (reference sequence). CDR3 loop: CASSLEGRRTDTQYF. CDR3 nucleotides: TGTGCCAGCAGTTTAGAAGGGCGCCGCACAGATACGCAGTATTTT.

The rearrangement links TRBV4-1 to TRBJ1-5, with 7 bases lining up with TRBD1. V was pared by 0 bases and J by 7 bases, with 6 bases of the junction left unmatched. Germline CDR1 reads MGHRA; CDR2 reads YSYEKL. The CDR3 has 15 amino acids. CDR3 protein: CASSQDTGVGQPQHF. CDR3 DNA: TGCGCCAGCAGCCAAGATACAGGGGTGGGACAGCCCCAGCATTTT.

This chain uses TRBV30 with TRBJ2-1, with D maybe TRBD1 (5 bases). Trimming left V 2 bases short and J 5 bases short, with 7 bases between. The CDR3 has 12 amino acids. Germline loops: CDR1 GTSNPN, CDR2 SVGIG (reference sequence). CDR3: CAWSPQDNEQFF. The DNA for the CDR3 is TGTGCCTGGAGTCCACAGGACAATGAGCAGTTCTTC.

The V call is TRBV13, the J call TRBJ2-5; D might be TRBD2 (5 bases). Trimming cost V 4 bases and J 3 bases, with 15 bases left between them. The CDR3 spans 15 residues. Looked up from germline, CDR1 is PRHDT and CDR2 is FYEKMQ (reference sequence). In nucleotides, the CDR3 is TGTGCCAGCAGCTCACTAGAATCTGAGGAAGAGACCCAGTACTTC. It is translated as CASSSLESEEETQYF.

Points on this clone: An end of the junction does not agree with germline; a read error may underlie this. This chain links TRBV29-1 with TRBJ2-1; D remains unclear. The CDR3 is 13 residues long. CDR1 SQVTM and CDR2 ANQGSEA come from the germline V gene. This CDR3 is CSVEGAESLMGIF. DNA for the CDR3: TGCAGCGTTGAAGGGGCCGAATCCCTGATGGGGATCTTC.

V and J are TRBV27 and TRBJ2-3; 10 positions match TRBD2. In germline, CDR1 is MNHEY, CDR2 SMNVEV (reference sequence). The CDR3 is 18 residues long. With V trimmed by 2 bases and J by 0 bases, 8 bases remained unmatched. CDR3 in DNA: TGTGCCAGCAGTTTAGTAGCGGGAGGACCTTTTAGCACAGATACGCAGTATTTT. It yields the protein CASSLVAGGPFSTDTQYF.

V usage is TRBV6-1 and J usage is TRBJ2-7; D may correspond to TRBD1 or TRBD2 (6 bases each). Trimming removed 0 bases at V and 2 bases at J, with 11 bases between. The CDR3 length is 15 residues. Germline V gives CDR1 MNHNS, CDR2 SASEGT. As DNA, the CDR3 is TGTGCCAGCAGTGAAGCTGGGGGGCGCCCCTACGAGCAGTACTTC. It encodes CASSEAGGRPYEQYF.

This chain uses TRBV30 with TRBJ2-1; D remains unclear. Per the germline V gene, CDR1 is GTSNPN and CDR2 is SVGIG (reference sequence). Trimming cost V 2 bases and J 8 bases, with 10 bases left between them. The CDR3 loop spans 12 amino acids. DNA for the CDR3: TGTGCCTGGAGTACAGATGGGTATGAGCAGTTCTTC. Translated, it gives CAWSTDGYEQFF.

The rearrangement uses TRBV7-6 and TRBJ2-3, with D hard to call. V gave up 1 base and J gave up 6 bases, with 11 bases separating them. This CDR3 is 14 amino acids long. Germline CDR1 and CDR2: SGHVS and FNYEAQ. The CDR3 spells CASSLGTDADTQYF. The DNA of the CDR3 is TGTGCCAGCAGCTTAGGGACGGACGCGGATACGCAGTATTTT. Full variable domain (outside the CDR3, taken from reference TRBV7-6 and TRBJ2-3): GAGVSQSPRYKVTKRGQDVALRCDPISGHVSLYWYRQALGQGPEFLTYFNYEAQQDKSGLPNDRFSAERPEGSISTLTIQRTEQRDSAMYRCASSLGTDADTQYFGPGTRLTVL.

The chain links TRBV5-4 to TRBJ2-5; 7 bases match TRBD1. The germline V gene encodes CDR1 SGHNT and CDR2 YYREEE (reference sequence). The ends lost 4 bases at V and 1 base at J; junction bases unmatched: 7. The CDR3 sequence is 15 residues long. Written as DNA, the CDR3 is TGTGCCAGCAGCCCCCTGGGACAGATCCAAGAGACCCAGTACTTC. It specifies CASSPLGQIQETQYF.

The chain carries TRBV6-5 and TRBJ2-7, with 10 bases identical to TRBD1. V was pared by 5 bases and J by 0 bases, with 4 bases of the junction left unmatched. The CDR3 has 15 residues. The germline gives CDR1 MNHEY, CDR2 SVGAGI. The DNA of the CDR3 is TGTGCCAGCAGTCCTAGGACAGGGGGCTCCTACGAGCAGTACTTC. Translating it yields CASSPRTGGSYEQYF.

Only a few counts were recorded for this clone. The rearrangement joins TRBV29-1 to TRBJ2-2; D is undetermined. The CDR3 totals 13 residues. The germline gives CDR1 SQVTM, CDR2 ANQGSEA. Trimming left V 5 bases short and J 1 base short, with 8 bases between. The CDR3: CSVPARNTGELFF. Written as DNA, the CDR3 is TGCAGCGTTCCTGCCCGGAACACCGGGGAGCTGTTTTTT.

The CDR3 loop is CASSLDSLAGTTDTQYF. The DNA of the CDR3 is TGTGCCAGCAGCTTAGACTCTCTAGCGGGGACCACAGATACGCAGTATTTT. This chain links TRBV11-2 with TRBJ2-3; 9 nucleotides align to TRBD2. CDR3 length equals 17 residues. V shed 0 bases, J shed 2 bases, and the junction held 6 bases outside the gene matches. Germline V CDR1 and CDR2: SGHAT, FQNNGV.

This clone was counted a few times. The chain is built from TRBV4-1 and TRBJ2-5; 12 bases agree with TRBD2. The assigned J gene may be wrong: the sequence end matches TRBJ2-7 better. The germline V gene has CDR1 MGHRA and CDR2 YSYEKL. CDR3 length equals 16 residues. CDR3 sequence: CASSHLTSGGSYEQYF. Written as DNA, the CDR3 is TGCGCCAGCAGCCATCTGACTAGCGGGGGATCCTACGAGCAGTACTTC.

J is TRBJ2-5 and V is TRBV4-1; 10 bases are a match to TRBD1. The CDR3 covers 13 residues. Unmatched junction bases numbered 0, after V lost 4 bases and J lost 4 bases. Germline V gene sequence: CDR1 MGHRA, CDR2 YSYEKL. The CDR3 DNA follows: TGCGCCAGCAGCCGGGACAGGGGAGAGACCCAGTACTTC. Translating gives CASSRDRGETQYF.

CDR3 DNA sequence: TGCGCCAGCAGCCAAGGAGCGGGGGCGTATGGCTACACCTTC. Translated: CASSQGAGAYGYTF. V gene TRBV4-1 combines with J gene TRBJ1-2, with D tentatively TRBD1 (6 bases). This CDR3 has 14 amino acids. The V end was cut by 1 base, the J end by 5 bases, with 11 bases between. Germline V CDR1 and CDR2: MGHRA, YSYEKL.

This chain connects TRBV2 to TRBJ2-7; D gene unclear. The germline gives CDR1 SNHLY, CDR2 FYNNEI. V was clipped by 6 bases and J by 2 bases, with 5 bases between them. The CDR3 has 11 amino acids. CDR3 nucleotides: TGTGCCAGCAGCGCCCCCTACGAGCAGTACTTC. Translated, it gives CASSAPYEQYF.

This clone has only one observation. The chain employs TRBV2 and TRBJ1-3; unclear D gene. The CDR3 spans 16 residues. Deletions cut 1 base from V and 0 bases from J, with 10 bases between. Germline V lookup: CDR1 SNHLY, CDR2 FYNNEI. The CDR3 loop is CASSEEQAYSGNTIYF. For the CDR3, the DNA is TGTGCCAGCAGTGAAGAACAAGCCTACTCTGGAAACACCATATATTTT.

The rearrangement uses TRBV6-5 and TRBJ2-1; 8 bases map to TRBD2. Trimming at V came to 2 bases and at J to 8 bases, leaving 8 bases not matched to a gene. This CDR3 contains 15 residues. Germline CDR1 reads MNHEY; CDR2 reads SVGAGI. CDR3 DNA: TGTGCCAGCAGTTACCGGGGGGGCCTGGTAGATGAGCAGTTCTTC. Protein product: CASSYRGGLVDEQFF.

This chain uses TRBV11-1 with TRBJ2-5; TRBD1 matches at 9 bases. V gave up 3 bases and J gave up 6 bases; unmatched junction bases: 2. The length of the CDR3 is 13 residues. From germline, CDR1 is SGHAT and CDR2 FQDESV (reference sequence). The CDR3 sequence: CASSFGTGKTQYF. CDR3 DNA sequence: TGTGCCAGCAGCTTTGGGACAGGGAAGACCCAGTACTTC.

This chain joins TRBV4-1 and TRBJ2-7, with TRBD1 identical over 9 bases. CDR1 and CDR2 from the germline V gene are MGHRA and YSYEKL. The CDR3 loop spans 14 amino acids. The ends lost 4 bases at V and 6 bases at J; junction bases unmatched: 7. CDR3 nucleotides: TGCGCCAGCAGCCTCCGGGACAGGGAATTCGAGCAGTACTTC. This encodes CASSLRDREFEQYF.

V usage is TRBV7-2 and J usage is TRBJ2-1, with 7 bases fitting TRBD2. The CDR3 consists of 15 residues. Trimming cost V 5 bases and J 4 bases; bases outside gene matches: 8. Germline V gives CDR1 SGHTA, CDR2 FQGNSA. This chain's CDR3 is CASSPGGSGYNEQFF. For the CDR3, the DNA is TGTGCCAGCAGCCCCGGCGGTAGCGGGTACAATGAGCAGTTCTTC.

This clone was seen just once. The CDR3 region is CASSQNSGVDEQYF. Here the CDR3 DNA reads TGCGCCAGCAGCCAAAATTCAGGGGTGGACGAGCAGTACTTC. V and J are TRBV4-1 and TRBJ2-7; possible D gene TRBD1, 6 bases. The ends were cut back, 2 bases at V and 5 bases at J, with 13 bases in the middle. The germline gives CDR1 MGHRA, CDR2 YSYEKL. The CDR3 length is 14 residues.

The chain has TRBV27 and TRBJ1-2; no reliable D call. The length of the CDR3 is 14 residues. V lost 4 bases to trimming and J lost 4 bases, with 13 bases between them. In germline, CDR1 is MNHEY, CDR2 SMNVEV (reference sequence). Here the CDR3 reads CASSYNSRFYGYTF. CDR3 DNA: TGTGCCAGCAGTTACAACAGCCGCTTCTATGGCTACACCTTC.

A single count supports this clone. CDR3 nucleotides: TGCGCCAGCAGTCAAATCTACGAGCAGTACTTC. Translated, it gives CASSQIYEQYF. The chain links TRBV23-1 to TRBJ2-7; no firm D call. TRBV23-1 is noted as an ORF with a role that remains uncertain. V dropped 2 bases and J dropped 3 bases, with 2 bases sitting between them. The CDR3 covers 11 residues.

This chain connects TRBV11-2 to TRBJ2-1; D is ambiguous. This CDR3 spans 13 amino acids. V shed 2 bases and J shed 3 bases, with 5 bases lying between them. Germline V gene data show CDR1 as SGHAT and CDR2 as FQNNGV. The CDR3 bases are TGTGCCAGCAGCTTAATCAACTACAATGAGCAGTTCTTC. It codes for CASSLINYNEQFF.

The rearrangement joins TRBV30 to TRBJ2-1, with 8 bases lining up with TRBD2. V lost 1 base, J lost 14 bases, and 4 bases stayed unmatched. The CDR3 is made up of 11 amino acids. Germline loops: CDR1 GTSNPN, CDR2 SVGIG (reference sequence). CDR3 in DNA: TGTGCCTGGAGTGAAGCGGGGGACAAGTTCTTC. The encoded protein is CAWSEAGDKFF.

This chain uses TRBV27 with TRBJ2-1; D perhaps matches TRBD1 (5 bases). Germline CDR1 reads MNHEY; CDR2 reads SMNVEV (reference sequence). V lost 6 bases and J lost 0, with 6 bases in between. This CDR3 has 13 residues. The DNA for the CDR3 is TGTGCCAGCAGCCAGGGCTCCTACAATGAGCAGTTCTTC. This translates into CASSQGSYNEQFF.